The T cell receptor beta chain described here comes from a study of cytomegalovirus exposure and HLA in healthy donors. This PCR relied on a set of 60 Vbeta primers and 13 Jbeta primers. Assay: immunoSEQ multiplex PCR; the TCRdb copy retains only in-frame clones and omits some. The repertoire holds about 190,000 clones, with roughly 80% as singletons. This clone showed up just once. The antigen is undetermined. General observations from the study: An Asian-associated ancestry cluster reportedly showed fewer N-insertions than the approximately 630-donor mean in a later analysis. For TCR beta chains, V- and J-gene trimming was later linked to a missense DCLRE1C variant. The availability of immune exposure information extended only to CMV serostatus.

The CDR3 length is 15 residues. The sequence was obtained from a woman between 18 and 29 years old in good health and CMV-seronegative. The V and J genes are TRBV21-1 and TRBJ1-5; the D call of TRBD1 is as the table states it, not checked on the DNA. TRBV21-1 is described as a pseudogene. The material sequenced was PBMCs. In DNA form, the CDR3 reads TGTGCCAGCAGGGACGGGACAGTAAGCAATCAGCCCCAGCATTTT. Encoded protein: CASRDGTVSNQPQHF.